This TCR beta chain was obtained from a study of blood T cell repertoires in COVID-19. Study summary: T cells, B-cell-depleted T cells, or PBMCs supplied cDNA or gDNA.

Germline CDR1 and CDR2: SSHAT and FNYEAQ (reference sequence). The CDR3 length is 14 residues. In the source study's methods: It was from reference gene primer amplification that nucleated cell counts were estimated. Some clones are missing from TCRdb's copy, which holds only in-frame ones; the method was immunoSEQ multiplex PCR. Clonal size and the V and J genes are those of that table, whereas D and trimming came from the DNA. Of about 30,000 clones listed, around 87% are singletons. To note about this clone: The junction does not match germline at one end; this may be a read error.

The receptor was isolated from a human donor in a cohort sampled during active COVID-19. The donor label of this sample is uncertain. This rearrangement joins TRBV7-7 to TRBJ2-5, with D possibly matching TRBD2 (6 bases). The material sequenced was peripheral blood. Written as DNA, the CDR3 is TGTGCTAGCAGCTTAAGTCCGGGGGTAGAGACCCAGTACTTC. Translating gives CASSLSPGVETQYF.